These 25 T cell receptor beta chains originate from one sample sequenced in a study of CD8+ T cells in alopecia areata. Sequencing templates came from extracted RNA that was reverse transcribed into cDNA. The method was immunoSEQ multiplex PCR; TCRdb's version includes in-frame clones alone and lacks a portion of them. Of 150,000 to 200,000 clones detected, 55% appear once; the ten largest clones hold approximately 4.3%. The material sequenced was CD4+ T cells sorted from blood. Receptor source: a human donor in good health.

CDR3 in amino acids: CASSQTAMGTDTQYF. The CDR3 DNA sequence: TGTGCCAGCAGCCAAACTGCGATGGGCACAGATACGCAGTATTTT. The gene calls are TRBV14 and TRBJ2-3; D is ambiguous. Trimming left V 2 bases short and J 1 base short, with 10 bases between. From germline, CDR1 is SGHDN and CDR2 FVKESK. This CDR3 is built from 15 residues.

V usage is TRBV18 and J usage is TRBJ1-2; unclear D gene. This CDR3 is 16 amino acids long. CDR1 is KGHSH and CDR2 is LQKENI in the germline V gene. Trimming stripped 2 bases from V and 5 bases from J, with 18 bases between. The CDR3 loop reads CASSPFSRTENYGYTF. In nucleotides, the CDR3 is TGTGCCAGCTCACCATTTTCAAGGACGGAAAATTATGGCTACACCTTC.

The chain is built from TRBV15 and TRBJ2-1; a possible D gene is TRBD1 (5 bases). CDR3 size: 17 residues. V shed 0 bases and J shed 5 bases, with 17 bases lying between them. From germline, CDR1 is LNHNV and CDR2 YYDKDF (reference sequence). The CDR3 sequence is CATSREKDSLNNNEQFF. CDR3 nucleotides: TGTGCCACCAGCAGAGAAAAAGACAGCCTAAACAACAATGAGCAGTTCTTC. Combining the CDR3 with reference TRBV15 and TRBJ2-1 gives the whole variable domain DAMVIQNPRYQVTQFGKPVTLSCSQTLNHNVMYWYQQKSSQAPKLLFHYYDKDFNNEADTPDNFQSRRPNTSFCFLDIRSPGLGDTAMYLCATSREKDSLNNNEQFFGPGTRLTVL.

The table lists this clone with a few counts. The rearrangement uses TRBV30 and TRBJ2-7, with TRBD1 as a possible D gene (6 bases). Trimming shortened V by 3 bases and J by 6 bases, and 9 bases separated the two germline ends. The CDR3 covers 11 residues. From germline, CDR1 is GTSNPN and CDR2 SVGIG (reference sequence). The chain's CDR3 is CAWRAGAEQYF. CDR3 DNA: TGTGCCTGGAGGGCAGGGGCCGAGCAGTACTTC.

The chain recombines TRBV6-5 with TRBJ1-1, with D perhaps matching TRBD1 (6 bases). V was pared by 11 bases and J by 1 base, with 11 bases between. This CDR3 has 12 amino acids. Germline CDR1 is MNHEY and CDR2 is SVGAGI. The chain's CDR3 is CACSQGNTEAFF. The CDR3 coding sequence is TGTGCCTGCTCACAGGGGAACACTGAAGCTTTCTTT.

The V call is TRBV29-1, the J call TRBJ2-5; D is undetermined. Trimming pared 0 bases from V and 9 bases from J, leaving 11 bases between. The CDR3 spans 12 residues. Germline V CDR1 and CDR2: SQVTM, ANQGSEA. CDR3 sequence (DNA): TGCAGCGTTGAAGACGATTCCGGGTCCCAGTACTTC. It is translated as CSVEDDSGSQYF.

This clone has a single count. The rearrangement joins TRBV5-1 to TRBJ2-6; 9 nucleotides align to TRBD1. The V and J ends lost 3 bases and 3 bases, in that order; junction bases with no gene match: 4. Germline CDR1 SGHRS, CDR2 YFSETQ. The length of the CDR3 is 16 residues. The CDR3 reads CASSWGQGGGANVLTF. CDR3 in DNA: TGCGCCAGCAGCTGGGGACAGGGAGGTGGGGCCAACGTCCTGACTTTC.

The sample holds many counts of this clone. The V and J genes are TRBV5-1 and TRBJ2-2, with TRBD1 matching over 9 bases. V dropped 2 bases and J dropped 9; count of bases not matched to a gene: 11. This CDR3 comprises 16 residues. Looked up from germline, CDR1 is SGHRS and CDR2 is YFSETQ. CDR3 DNA sequence: TGCGCCAGCAGCTTTGGGACAGGGACCTTATCGAGGGAGCTGTTTTTT. Its protein is CASSFGTGTLSRELFF.

The chain carries TRBV25-1 and TRBJ2-7; a possible D gene is TRBD1 (5 bases). Germline V gene data show CDR1 as MGHDK and CDR2 as SYGVNS. Trimming removed 5 bases at V and 5 bases at J, with 19 bases between. CDR3 size: 15 residues. The CDR3 region is CASSPSQGQGNEQYF. Written as DNA, the CDR3 is TGTGCCAGCAGTCCCTCTCAGGGTCAGGGCAACGAGCAGTACTTC.

This chain joins TRBV30 and TRBJ1-1; 9 nucleotides agree with TRBD1. V shed 3 bases and J 4 bases; nucleotides not matched to a gene: 3. Germline lookup yields CDR1 GTSNPN and CDR2 SVGIG (reference sequence). The CDR3 runs to 13 residues. In nucleotides, the CDR3 is TGTGCCTGGAGGGTGACAGGGGGCACTGAAGCTTTCTTT. Protein sequence: CAWRVTGGTEAFF.

This chain joins TRBV29-1 and TRBJ2-7; TRBD2 matches 13 bases. CDR1 is SQVTM, CDR2 ANQGSEA, per germline. With V trimmed by 4 bases and J by 6 bases, 9 bases remained unmatched. There are 15 residues in the CDR3. The CDR3 DNA sequence: TGCAGCGTTGCTCTAACTAGCGGGAGGGCGTCCGAGCAGTACTTC. It specifies CSVALTSGRASEQYF.

This clone was counted a few times. This chain links TRBV7-2 with TRBJ1-2; tentatively, D is TRBD1 (6 bases). The CDR3 runs 14 residues. Per germline, CDR1 SGHTA and CDR2 FQGNSA. Trimming took 2 bases from V and 5 from J, leaving 12 bases between them. The CDR3, as DNA: TGTGCCAGCAGCTTATCAGCAGGGGCTTATGGCTACACCTTC. Amino acids: CASSLSAGAYGYTF.

A few counts support this clone. The chain is built from TRBV27 and TRBJ1-5; perhaps TRBD1 as D (6 bases). This CDR3 has 16 amino acids. Germline CDR1 reads MNHEY; CDR2 reads SMNVEV (reference sequence). Trimming pared 6 bases from V and 2 bases from J, leaving 17 bases between. In nucleotides, the CDR3 is TGTGCCAGCAGAGACCGCGGGGGGCTAGGCAATCAGCCCCAGCATTTT. This translates into CASRDRGGLGNQPQHF.

This clone showed up just a few times. The genes are TRBV14 and TRBJ2-7; 8 positions match TRBD1. CDR3 length: 16 residues. J was trimmed by 2 bases and V by 3 bases; bases with no gene match: 9. Germline loops: CDR1 SGHDN, CDR2 FVKESK. CDR3 protein: CASSHLRTGWAYEQYF. The CDR3 DNA follows: TGTGCCAGCAGCCACCTCCGGACAGGGTGGGCCTACGAGCAGTACTTC.

The chain joins TRBV29-1 to TRBJ2-1; D tentatively fits TRBD1 or TRBD2 (5 bases each). V shed 6 bases and J shed 13 bases, with 22 bases lying between them. The CDR3 contains 13 residues. Germline CDR1 and CDR2: SQVTM and ANQGSEA. The CDR3 loop reads CSVKSNRRMEQFF. In DNA form, the CDR3 reads TGCAGCGTGAAATCCAACAGGAGGATGGAACAGTTCTTC.

The chain combines TRBV15 with TRBJ2-7; D is unresolved. The V gene lost 1 base and the J gene lost 2 bases, with 12 bases spanning the gap. Germline V gives CDR1 LNHNV, CDR2 YYDKDF (reference sequence). The CDR3 sequence is 15 residues long. The CDR3 here is CATSRVVGWTYEQYF. CDR3 in DNA: TGTGCCACCAGCAGAGTCGTCGGATGGACCTACGAGCAGTACTTC.

This clone was recorded a few times. The gene calls are TRBV9 and TRBJ2-3, with 8 bases fitting TRBD2. The CDR3 is 18 residues long. Germline trimming cut 1 base from V and 4 bases from J; bases unmatched to any gene: 14. Germline loops: CDR1 SGDLS, CDR2 YYNGEE. The CDR3 spells CASSVLMSAGGWADTQYF. CDR3 sequence (DNA): TGTGCCAGCAGCGTACTAATGTCGGCGGGAGGATGGGCAGATACGCAGTATTTT.

The sample holds one count of this clone. Other DNA sequences from this sample encode an identical CDR3 as well. CDR3 sequence (DNA): TGCGCCAGCAGCTTGGTGGGAGAGACCCAGTACTTC. Protein sequence: CASSLVGETQYF. This chain connects TRBV5-1 to TRBJ2-5, with no clear D. The V gene's germline CDR1 is SGHRS and CDR2 YFSETQ. This CDR3 region has 12 residues. The germline V and J ends were trimmed by 0 bases and 4 bases, with 4 bases remaining between them.

The genes are TRBV4-1 and TRBJ2-1; no definite D call. The ends were cut back, 4 bases at V and 0 bases at J, with 19 bases in the middle. Germline loops: CDR1 MGHRA, CDR2 YSYEKL. The CDR3 totals 18 residues. CDR3: CASSLNPRISSSYNEQFF. The CDR3 DNA reads as TGCGCCAGCAGCCTTAATCCTAGGATATCAAGCTCCTACAATGAGCAGTTCTTC.

This clone was seen a handful of times. The chain has TRBV5-1 and TRBJ1-3, with a weak D call TRBD1 (5 bases). This CDR3 is 15 amino acids long. The V gene lost 4 bases and the J gene lost 2 bases, with 13 bases spanning the gap. Germline V lookup: CDR1 SGHRS, CDR2 YFSETQ. CDR3 coding DNA: TGCGCCAGCAGCGGTGACAGAGGCGCTGGAAACACCATATATTTT. Its translation: CASSGDRGAGNTIYF.

The chain links TRBV28 to TRBJ1-5; the match to TRBD1 covers 8 bases. Germline CDR1 reads MDHEN; CDR2 reads SYDVKM. J gave up 5 bases and V 6 bases, and 6 bases lay outside the gene matches. CDR3 length: 14 residues. The CDR3 reads CASSQTGVHQPQHF. The DNA of the CDR3 is TGTGCCAGCAGCCAGACAGGGGTCCATCAGCCCCAGCATTTT.

The genes are TRBV4-1 and TRBJ1-1; D gene unclear. Germline V gene data show CDR1 as MGHRA and CDR2 as YSYEKL. Trimming pared 1 base from V and 6 bases from J, leaving 15 bases between. The CDR3 totals 15 residues. CDR3 loop: CASSQGFAAGPEAFF. In DNA form, the CDR3 reads TGCGCCAGCAGCCAAGGCTTTGCGGCAGGACCTGAAGCTTTCTTT.

The rearrangement links TRBV6-6 to TRBJ2-5, with D uncertain. V was shortened by 4 bases and J by 7 bases, with 7 bases between the two germline ends. CDR3 length: 11 amino acids. From germline, CDR1 is MNHNY and CDR2 SVGAGI (reference sequence). The CDR3 nucleotides are TGTGCCAGCAGTTTGAAAGGGACCCAGTACTTC. It encodes CASSLKGTQYF.

Only a few counts were recorded for this clone. The CDR3 is CASSLAGTGIPGANVLTF. CDR3 DNA: TGTGCCAGCAGCTTAGCAGGGACAGGAATTCCCGGGGCCAACGTCCTGACTTTC. V gene TRBV7-2 combines with J gene TRBJ2-6; 8 nucleotides line up with TRBD1. CDR1 and CDR2 from the germline V gene are SGHTA and FQGNSA. The CDR3 consists of 18 residues. V dropped 0 bases and J dropped 4; count of bases not matched to a gene: 8.

The chain is built from TRBV4-2 and TRBJ2-1; TRBD1 or TRBD2 may be the D gene (5 bases each). Deletions cut 4 bases from V and 4 bases from J, with 17 bases between. The CDR3 extends over 16 amino acids. The germline CDR1 and CDR2 sequences are LGHNA and YNFKEQ. The CDR3 DNA sequence: TGTGCCAGCAGCCCCTCGGGACCAACGGTTTACAATGAGCAGTTCTTC. Its translation: CASSPSGPTVYNEQFF.